These 21 T cell receptor beta chains originate from one sample sequenced in a study of Tregs in tolerant kidney transplant recipients. Clones were read by immunoSEQ multiplex PCR, and TCRdb kept only the in-frame ones, dropping some. The table shows about 18,000 clones, with around 82% occurring only once. Material for sequencing was Tregs from blood. All receptors derive from a human donor in good health.

This sequence joins TRBV30 and TRBJ1-2; weak D call: TRBD1 (5 bases). V lost 1 base and J lost 7, with 7 bases in between. Germline loops: CDR1 GTSNPN, CDR2 SVGIG (reference sequence). This CDR3 is built from 11 residues. CDR3 coding DNA: TGTGCCTGGAGTGGTCAGGGTGGCTACACCTTC. Encoded protein: CAWSGQGGYTF.

This rearrangement joins TRBV15 to TRBJ2-3; a weak D match, TRBD2 (6 bases). The V gene lost 2 bases and the J gene lost 4 bases, with 19 bases spanning the gap. The CDR3 contains 17 residues. CDR1 is LNHNV, CDR2 YYDKDF, per germline (reference sequence). The CDR3 DNA reads TGTGCCACCAGCAGACGGGGGACGATGACCGCGGCAGATACGCAGTATTTT. This translates into CATSRRGTMTAADTQYF.

This clone came up once. The chain links TRBV19 to TRBJ2-7; D ambiguous. Trimming stripped 7 bases from V and 7 bases from J, with 11 bases between. This CDR3 contains 11 residues. The germline V gene has CDR1 LNHDA and CDR2 SQIVND (reference sequence). The CDR3: CASNLSREQYF. DNA for the CDR3: TGTGCCAGTAACCTCAGCCGGGAGCAGTACTTC. The full variable domain, completed using reference TRBV19 and TRBJ2-7, is DGGITQSPKYLFRKEGQNVTLSCEQNLNHDAMYWYRQDPGQGLRLIYYSQIVNDFQKGDIAEGYSVSREKKESFPLTVTSAQKNPTAFYLCASNLSREQYFGPGTRLTVT.

The rearrangement links TRBV5-1 to TRBJ1-1; D gene uncertain. Deletions cut 4 bases from V and 0 bases from J, with 7 bases between. The germline V gene has CDR1 SGHRS and CDR2 YFSETQ. The CDR3 covers 13 residues. The CDR3 region has the DNA TGCGCCAGCAGCCTCAACTTGAACACTGAAGCTTTCTTT. Translated, it gives CASSLNLNTEAFF. The whole variable domain, filled in from reference TRBV5-1 and TRBJ1-1, reads KAGVTQTPRYLIKTRGQQVTLSCSPISGHRSVSWYQQTPGQGLQFLFEYFSETQRNKGNFPGRFSGRQFSNSRSEMNVSTLELGDSALYLCASSLNLNTEAFFGQGTRLTVV.

This clone was counted only a few times. The rearrangement joins TRBV25-1 to TRBJ2-7; unclear D gene. V was cut by 1 base and J by 1 base, with 2 bases left in between. This CDR3 is built from 12 residues. The germline V gene encodes CDR1 MGHDK and CDR2 SYGVNS. The CDR3 nucleotides read TGTGCCAGCAGTGAATTTTCCTACGAGCAGTACTTC. It codes for CASSEFSYEQYF.

CDR3 protein: CASSLRGTSGFNEQFF. In nucleotides, the CDR3 is TGCGCCAGCAGTTTGAGGGGGACTAGCGGATTCAATGAGCAGTTCTTC. The chain combines TRBV5-1 with TRBJ2-1; 11 bases match TRBD2. This CDR3 is built from 16 residues. CDR1 is SGHRS, CDR2 YFSETQ, per germline. The junction had 10 bases not matched to a gene; V was cut back by 5 bases and J by 6 bases.

The chain has TRBV2 and TRBJ2-5, with D possibly being TRBD2 (5 bases). The V gene's germline CDR1 is SNHLY and CDR2 FYNNEI. The CDR3 sequence is 14 residues long. V was cut by 2 bases and J by 6 bases, with 13 bases left in between. CDR3 sequence (DNA): TGTGCCAGCAGTGAACGGGGAGAAACGAAGACCCAGTACTTC. Its translation is CASSERGETKTQYF.

This sequence joins TRBV11-3 and TRBJ2-5; 16 bases are a match to TRBD2. Germline V lookup: CDR1 SGHNT, CDR2 YENEEA. There are 19 residues in the CDR3. With V trimmed by 2 bases and J by 3 bases, 9 bases remained unmatched. CDR3 nucleotides: TGTGCCAGCAGCTTACGATGGTTGGGGACTAGCGGGAGGGAAGAGACCCAGTACTTC. This codes for CASSLRWLGTSGREETQYF.

V gene TRBV4-1 combines with J gene TRBJ2-1; the match to TRBD2 covers 7 bases. The junction had 4 bases not matched to a gene; V was cut back by 0 bases and J by 8 bases. The CDR3 contains 14 residues. Germline V CDR1 and CDR2: MGHRA, YSYEKL. CDR3 in amino acids: CASSQEGRGDEQFF. CDR3 DNA sequence: TGCGCCAGCAGCCAAGAAGGGAGGGGTGATGAGCAGTTCTTC.

The J gene is TRBJ2-6, the V gene TRBV10-1; D gene uncertain. The germline gives CDR1 WNHNN, CDR2 SYGVQD (reference sequence). Trimming pared 5 bases from V and 0 bases from J, leaving 5 bases between. The CDR3 extends over 14 amino acids. The CDR3 here is CASSRSSGANVLTF. The CDR3 coding sequence is TGCGCCAGCAGTCGGTCCTCTGGGGCCAACGTCCTGACTTTC.

V and J are TRBV4-3 and TRBJ2-6; TRBD2 agrees at 11 bases. This CDR3 has 22 residues. V was clipped by 1 base and J by 0 bases; unmatched bases: 14. CDR1 LGHNA and CDR2 YSLEER come from the germline V gene. CDR3 amino acids: CASSQVRETSGALPSGANVLTF. CDR3 sequence (DNA): TGCGCCAGCAGCCAAGTTAGGGAGACTAGCGGGGCTCTACCCTCTGGGGCCAACGTCCTGACTTTC.

The chain links TRBV5-1 to TRBJ2-5; D could derive from TRBD1 or TRBD2 (5 bases each). CDR3 length equals 13 residues. Trimming pared 5 bases from V and 14 bases from J, leaving 22 bases between. The germline V gene encodes CDR1 SGHRS and CDR2 YFSETQ. The CDR3: CASRRLLGTQGYF. The CDR3 coding sequence is TGCGCCAGCAGGAGACTCCTAGGGACCCAGGGATACTTC.

This chain links TRBV7-3 with TRBJ2-3, with 12 bases fitting TRBD1. CDR3 size: 15 residues. After removal of 1 base from V and 10 bases from J, the junction contained 6 bases not matched to a gene. The V gene's germline CDR1 is SGHTA and CDR2 FQGTGA. Written as DNA, the CDR3 is TGTGCCAGCAGCTTAATGGGACAGGGGGCGGTGGCGCAGTATTTT. Protein sequence: CASSLMGQGAVAQYF. The variable domain in full, completed from reference TRBV7-3 and TRBJ2-3, reads GAGVSQTPSNKVTEKGKYVELRCDPISGHTALYWYRQSLGQGPEFLIYFQGTGAADDSGLPNDRFFAVRPEGSVSTLKIQRTERGDSAVYLCASSLMGQGAVAQYFGPGTRLTVL.

This clone was observed a single time. The chain combines TRBV29-1 with TRBJ1-6; 7 bases agree with TRBD1. Unmatched junction bases numbered 6, after V lost 6 bases and J lost 7 bases. The CDR3 has 13 residues. Germline assignment: CDR1 SQVTM and CDR2 ANQGSEA. The CDR3 spells CSVRTGRNSPLHF. CDR3 DNA sequence: TGCAGCGTCAGGACAGGCCGAAATTCACCCCTCCACTTT.

This clone is classed as medium-sized (0.01 to 0.1%). V gene TRBV5-4 combines with J gene TRBJ1-2, with TRBD1 matching over 9 bases. This CDR3 is 14 amino acids long. V shed 3 bases, J shed 6 bases, and the junction held 6 bases outside the gene matches. Per germline, CDR1 SGHNT and CDR2 YYREEE (reference sequence). The CDR3 DNA reads TGTGCCAGCAGCTCGAACAGGGGGCGCGATGGCTACACCTTC. It encodes CASSSNRGRDGYTF.

The chain recombines TRBV6-6 with TRBJ2-1, with 9 bases lining up with TRBD2. Trimming removed 6 bases from V and 8 bases from J; junction bases left unmatched: 14. The CDR3 length is 16 residues. Germline assignment: CDR1 MNHNY and CDR2 SVGAGI (reference sequence). CDR3 DNA: TGTGCCAGCAGCCCTAGCGGGGTTCGGGTTTGGGATGAGCAGTTCTTC. This encodes CASSPSGVRVWDEQFF.

The V call is TRBV7-8, the J call TRBJ2-3; D remains ambiguous. The length of the CDR3 is 13 residues. The germline gives CDR1 SGHVS, CDR2 FQNEAQ. Trimming shortened V by 8 bases and J by 4 bases, and 13 bases separated the two germline ends. The CDR3 is CASALLQADTQYF. DNA of the CDR3: TGTGCCAGCGCCCTGCTTCAAGCAGATACGCAGTATTTT.

The chain has TRBV2 and TRBJ2-5, with D maybe TRBD2 (5 bases). CDR1 and CDR2 (germline): SNHLY, FYNNEI. V was pared by 6 bases and J by 2 bases, with 16 bases between. The CDR3 covers 15 residues. CDR3 coding DNA: TGTGCCAGCAGAGGCGGACTCCTACCTCAAGAGACCCAGTACTTC. Translation: CASRGGLLPQETQYF. Full variable domain (remainder filled in from reference TRBV2 and TRBJ2-5): EPEVTQTPSHQVTQMGQEVILRCVPISNHLYFYWYRQILGQKVEFLVSFYNNEISEKSEIFDDQFSVERPDGSNFTLKIRSTKLEDSAMYFCASRGGLLPQETQYFGPGTRLLVL.

The V and J genes are TRBV6-6 and TRBJ1-5; D is undetermined. CDR3 length: 12 amino acids. Deletions cut 4 bases from V and 5 bases from J, with 6 bases between. CDR1 and CDR2 from the germline V gene are MNHNY and SVGAGI (reference sequence). CDR3 sequence (DNA): TGTGCCAGCAGTTCCCTGTATCAGCCCCAGCATTTT. Residues: CASSSLYQPQHF.

The chain combines TRBV5-1 with TRBJ1-2, with D perhaps matching TRBD1 (5 bases). Trimming removed 2 bases at V and 6 bases at J, with 14 bases between. Germline V gene sequence: CDR1 SGHRS, CDR2 YFSETQ. The CDR3 extends over 14 amino acids. The CDR3 spells CASSLSGGADGYTF. Here the CDR3 DNA reads TGCGCCAGCAGCTTATCAGGAGGGGCGGATGGCTACACCTTC.

The chain recombines TRBV7-6 with TRBJ2-2; D gene uncertain. CDR3 length: 14 amino acids. The V and J ends lost 1 base and 2 bases respectively, with 5 bases between them. Germline CDR1 reads SGHVS; CDR2 reads FNYEAQ. This chain's CDR3 is CASSLVSNTGELFF. CDR3 DNA sequence: TGTGCCAGCAGCTTAGTTAGCAACACCGGGGAGCTGTTTTTT.